This TCR beta chain was obtained from a study of cytomegalovirus exposure and HLA in healthy donors. A multiplex PCR was run with 60 Vbeta primers and 13 Jbeta primers. Profiled with immunoSEQ multiplex PCR; TCRdb holds only in-frame clones, not every one. The sample contains under 45,000 clones, 77% of which appear only once. Germline CDR1 and CDR2: LGHNT and FRNRAP. This CDR3 comprises 13 residues. V was pared by 6 bases and J by 3 bases, with 11 bases between. The receptor was derived from a man aged 30-40 years in good health and CMV-seronegative. V usage is TRBV12-5 and J usage is TRBJ1-2; weak D call: TRBD1 (6 bases). Input material: PBMCs. DNA of the CDR3: TGTGCTAGTGGGGGCCAGGGGCACTATGGCTACACCTTC. Translating it yields CASGGQGHYGYTF.